This T cell receptor (beta chain) was identified in a study of T-cell reconstitution after alpha-beta-depleted transplantation in children. The study, taken as a whole, reports: At around two months after transplant, the alpha-beta T cells were reportedly derived from several hundred expanded clones that came from non-depleted graft cells.

This clonotype was counted at least ten times. The antigen is unknown. The V end lost 10 bases, the J end lost 3 bases, and 22 bases lay between the germline ends. There are 15 residues in the CDR3. CDR1 is MDHEN, CDR2 SYDVKM, per germline. Unique molecular identifiers were used in preparing the TCRbeta library. In TCRdb, the PCR reads were re-called with MiXCR into one record per CDR3 protein. Of about 170,000 distinct CDR3 sequences detected, over 8.5% appear once; the ten largest clones hold 13%. The chain has TRBV28 and TRBJ2-7, with D maybe TRBD2 (5 bases). The clonotype was recovered from a boy aged 2-9 years with acute myeloid leukemia, due to receive a stem cell transplant. Sequenced material: PBMCs, taken before TCRalphabeta/CD19-depleted stem cell transplant. In nucleotides, the CDR3 is TGTGCCACCCTTGACGCGGGCGCCGAACTCTACGAGCAGTACTTC. Translating it yields CATLDAGAELYEQYF.